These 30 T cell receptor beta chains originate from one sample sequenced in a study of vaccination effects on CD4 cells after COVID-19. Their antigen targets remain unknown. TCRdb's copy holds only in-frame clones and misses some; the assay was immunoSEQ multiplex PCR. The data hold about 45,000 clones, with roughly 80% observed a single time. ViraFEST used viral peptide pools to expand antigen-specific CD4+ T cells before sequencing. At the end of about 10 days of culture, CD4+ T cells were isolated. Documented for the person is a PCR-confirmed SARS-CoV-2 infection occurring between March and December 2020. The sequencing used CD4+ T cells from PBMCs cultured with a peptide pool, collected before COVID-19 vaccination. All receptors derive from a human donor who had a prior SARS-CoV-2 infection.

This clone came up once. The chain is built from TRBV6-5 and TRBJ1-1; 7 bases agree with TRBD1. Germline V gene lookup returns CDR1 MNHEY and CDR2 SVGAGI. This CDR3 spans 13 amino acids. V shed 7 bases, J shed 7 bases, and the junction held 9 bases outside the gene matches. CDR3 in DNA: TGTGCCAGCAAACTCGACAGGGACCTTGAAGCTTTCTTT. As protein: CASKLDRDLEAFF.

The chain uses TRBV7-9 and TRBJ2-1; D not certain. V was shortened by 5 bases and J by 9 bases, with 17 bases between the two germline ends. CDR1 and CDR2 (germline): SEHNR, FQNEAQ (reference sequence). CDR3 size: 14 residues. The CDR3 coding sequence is TGTGCCAGCAGCGTTACTACAATTGGTGGTGAGCAGTTCTTC. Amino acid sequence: CASSVTTIGGEQFF.

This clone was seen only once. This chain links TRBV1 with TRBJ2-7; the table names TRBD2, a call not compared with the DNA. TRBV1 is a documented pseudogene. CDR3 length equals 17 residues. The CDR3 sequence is CTSSHLRPGLDDYEQYF. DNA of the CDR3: TGCACCAGCAGCCATCTAAGGCCGGGACTAGATGACTACGAGCAGTACTTC.

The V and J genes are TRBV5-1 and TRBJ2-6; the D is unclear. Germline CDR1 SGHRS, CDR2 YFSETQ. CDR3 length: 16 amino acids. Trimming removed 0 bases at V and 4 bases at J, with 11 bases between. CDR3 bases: TGCGCCAGCAGCTTGGAAGAGCTCTCGGGGGCCAACGTCCTGACTTTC. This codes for CASSLEELSGANVLTF.

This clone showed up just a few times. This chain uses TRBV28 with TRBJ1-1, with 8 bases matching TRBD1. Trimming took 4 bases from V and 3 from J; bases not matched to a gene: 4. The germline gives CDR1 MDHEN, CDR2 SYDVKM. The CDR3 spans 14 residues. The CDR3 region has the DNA TGTGCCAGCAGTTCGGACAGGGTGTACACTGAAGCTTTCTTT. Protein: CASSSDRVYTEAFF.

This CDR3 reads CATSDRAGGSTYEQYF. The CDR3 DNA is TGTGCCACCAGTGATAGGGCGGGAGGGTCTACCTACGAGCAGTACTTC. The genes are TRBV24-1 and TRBJ2-7; 9 nucleotides agree with TRBD2. Germline V CDR1 and CDR2: KGHDR, SFDVKD. The ends lost 3 bases at V and 2 bases at J; junction bases unmatched: 7. The CDR3 totals 16 residues.

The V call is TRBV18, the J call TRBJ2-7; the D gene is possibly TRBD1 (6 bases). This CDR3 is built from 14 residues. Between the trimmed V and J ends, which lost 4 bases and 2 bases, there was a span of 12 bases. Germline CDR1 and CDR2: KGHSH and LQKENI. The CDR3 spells CASSRGLLTYEQYF. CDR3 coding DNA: TGTGCCAGCTCACGGGGGCTTCTAACCTACGAGCAGTACTTC.

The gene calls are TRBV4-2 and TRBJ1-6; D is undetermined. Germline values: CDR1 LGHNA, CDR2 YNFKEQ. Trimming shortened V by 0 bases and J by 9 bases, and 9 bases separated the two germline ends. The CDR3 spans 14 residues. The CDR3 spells CASSQDGLISPLHF. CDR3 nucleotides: TGTGCCAGCAGCCAAGACGGGTTGATTTCACCCCTCCACTTT.

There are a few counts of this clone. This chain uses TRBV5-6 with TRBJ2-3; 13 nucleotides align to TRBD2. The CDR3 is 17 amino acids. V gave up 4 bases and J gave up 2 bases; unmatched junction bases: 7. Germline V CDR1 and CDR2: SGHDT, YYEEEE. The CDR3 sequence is CASSLRLAGGTTDTQYF. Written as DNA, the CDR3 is TGTGCCAGCAGCCTACGACTAGCGGGGGGTACCACAGATACGCAGTATTTT.

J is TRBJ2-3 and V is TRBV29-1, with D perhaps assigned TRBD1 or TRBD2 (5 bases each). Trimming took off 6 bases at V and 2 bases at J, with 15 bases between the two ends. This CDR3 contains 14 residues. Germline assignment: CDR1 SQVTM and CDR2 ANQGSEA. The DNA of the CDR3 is TGCAGCGTGAGACCCGGGACCCCCACAGATACGCAGTATTTT. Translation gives CSVRPGTPTDTQYF.

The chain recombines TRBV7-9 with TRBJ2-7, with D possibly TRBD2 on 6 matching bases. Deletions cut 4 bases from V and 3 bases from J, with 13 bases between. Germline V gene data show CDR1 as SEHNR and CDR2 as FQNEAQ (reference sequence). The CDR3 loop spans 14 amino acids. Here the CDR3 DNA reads TGTGCCAGCAGCTACGCCGGGACTCGCTACGAGCAGTACTTC. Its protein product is CASSYAGTRYEQYF.

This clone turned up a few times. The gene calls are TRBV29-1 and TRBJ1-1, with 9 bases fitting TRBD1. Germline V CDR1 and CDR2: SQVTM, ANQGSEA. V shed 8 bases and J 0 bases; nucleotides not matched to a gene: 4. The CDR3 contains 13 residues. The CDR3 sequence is CSIGTGMNTEAFF. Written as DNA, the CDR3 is TGCAGCATAGGGACAGGGATGAACACTGAAGCTTTCTTT.

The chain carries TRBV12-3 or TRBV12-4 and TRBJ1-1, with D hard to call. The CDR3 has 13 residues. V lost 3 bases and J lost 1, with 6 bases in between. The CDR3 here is CASSLRRNTEAFF. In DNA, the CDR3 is TGTGCCAGCAGTTTGCGTAGGAACACTGAAGCTTTCTTT.

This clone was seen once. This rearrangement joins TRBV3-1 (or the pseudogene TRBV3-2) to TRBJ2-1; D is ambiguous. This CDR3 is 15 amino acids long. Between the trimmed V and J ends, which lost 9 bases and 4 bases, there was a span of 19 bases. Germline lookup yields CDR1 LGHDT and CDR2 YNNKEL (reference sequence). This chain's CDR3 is CASFFVLLGYNEQFF. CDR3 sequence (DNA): TGTGCCAGTTTTTTTGTGCTGCTCGGGTACAATGAGCAGTTCTTC.

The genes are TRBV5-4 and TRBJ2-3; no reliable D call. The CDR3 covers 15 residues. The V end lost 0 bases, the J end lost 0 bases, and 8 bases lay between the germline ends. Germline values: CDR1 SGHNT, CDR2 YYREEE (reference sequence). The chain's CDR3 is CASSLVYGSTDTQYF. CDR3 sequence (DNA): TGTGCCAGCAGCTTGGTCTACGGGAGCACAGATACGCAGTATTTT.

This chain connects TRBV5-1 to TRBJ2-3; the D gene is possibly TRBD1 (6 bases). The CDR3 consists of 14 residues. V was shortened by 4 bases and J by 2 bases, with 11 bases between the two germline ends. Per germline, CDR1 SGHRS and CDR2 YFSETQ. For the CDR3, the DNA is TGCGCCAGCAGCCCAGGGGCCAACACAGATACGCAGTATTTT. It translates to CASSPGANTDTQYF.

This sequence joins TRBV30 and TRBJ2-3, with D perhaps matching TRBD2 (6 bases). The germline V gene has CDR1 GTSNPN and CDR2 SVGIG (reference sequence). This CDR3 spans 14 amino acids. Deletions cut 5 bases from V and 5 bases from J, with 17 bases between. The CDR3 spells CAWSGLTGRDTQYF. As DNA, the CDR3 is TGTGCCTGGTCGGGACTTACCGGCCGAGATACGCAGTATTTT.

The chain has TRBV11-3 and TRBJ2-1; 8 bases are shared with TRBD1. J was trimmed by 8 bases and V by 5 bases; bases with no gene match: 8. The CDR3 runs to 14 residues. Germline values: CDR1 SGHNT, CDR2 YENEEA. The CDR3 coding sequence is TGTGCCAGCAGCCCCGGACAGGGAAGGGATGAGCAGTTCTTC. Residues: CASSPGQGRDEQFF. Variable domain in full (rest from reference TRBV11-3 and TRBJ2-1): EAGVVQSPRYKIIEKKQPVAFWCNPISGHNTLYWYLQNLGQGPELLIRYENEEAVDDSQLPKDRFSAERLKGVDSTLKIQPAELGDSAVYLCASSPGQGRDEQFFGPGTRLTVL.

The CDR3 protein is CAWVRGAGLDYGYTF. The DNA of the CDR3 is TGTGCCTGGGTTCGTGGGGCCGGCCTGGACTATGGCTACACCTTC. V and J are TRBV30 and TRBJ1-2; tentatively, D is TRBD1 (5 bases). Looked up from germline, CDR1 is GTSNPN and CDR2 is SVGIG (reference sequence). The germline V and J ends were trimmed by 5 bases and 3 bases, with 19 bases remaining between them. The CDR3 is made up of 15 amino acids.

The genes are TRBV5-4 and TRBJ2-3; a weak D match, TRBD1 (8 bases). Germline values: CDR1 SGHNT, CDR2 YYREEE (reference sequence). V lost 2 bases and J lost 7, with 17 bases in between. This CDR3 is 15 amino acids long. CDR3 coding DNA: TGTGCCAGCAGCTTACAGGGGGGGGGTTTTAATACGCAGTATTTT. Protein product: CASSLQGGGFNTQYF. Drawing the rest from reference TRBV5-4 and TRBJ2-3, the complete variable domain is ETGVTQSPTHLIKTRGQQVTLRCSSQSGHNTVSWYQQALGQGPQFIFQYYREEENGRGNFPPRFSGLQFPNYSSELNVNALELDDSALYLCASSLQGGGFNTQYFGPGTRLTVL.

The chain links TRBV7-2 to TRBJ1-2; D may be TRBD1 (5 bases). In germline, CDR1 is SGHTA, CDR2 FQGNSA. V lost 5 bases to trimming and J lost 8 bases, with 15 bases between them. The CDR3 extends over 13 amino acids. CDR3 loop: CASSQSAGGGYTF. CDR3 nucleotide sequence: TGTGCCAGCAGCCAATCGGCGGGGGGGGGCTACACCTTC.

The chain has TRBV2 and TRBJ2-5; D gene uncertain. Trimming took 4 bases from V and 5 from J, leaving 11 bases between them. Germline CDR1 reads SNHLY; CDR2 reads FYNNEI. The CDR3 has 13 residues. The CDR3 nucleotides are TGTGCCAGCAGTGTGCAGGCTGGGGAGACCCAGTACTTC. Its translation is CASSVQAGETQYF.

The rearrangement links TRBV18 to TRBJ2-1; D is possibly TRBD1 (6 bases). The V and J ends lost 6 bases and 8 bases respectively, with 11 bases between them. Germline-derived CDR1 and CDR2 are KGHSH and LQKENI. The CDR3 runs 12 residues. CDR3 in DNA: TGTGCCAGCTCCTTACAGGGCTATGAGCAGTTCTTC. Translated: CASSLQGYEQFF.

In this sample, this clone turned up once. DNA for the CDR3: TGTGCCAGCAGCAATTGGACAGGCCCGGGCGGGACCCAGTACTTC. The encoded protein is CASSNWTGPGGTQYF. The chain links TRBV7-3 to TRBJ2-5; TRBD1 matches 7 bases. This CDR3 region has 15 residues. With 5 bases clipped from V and 7 bases from J, the junction kept 13 bases outside the gene matches. Germline CDR1 is SGHTA and CDR2 is FQGTGA.

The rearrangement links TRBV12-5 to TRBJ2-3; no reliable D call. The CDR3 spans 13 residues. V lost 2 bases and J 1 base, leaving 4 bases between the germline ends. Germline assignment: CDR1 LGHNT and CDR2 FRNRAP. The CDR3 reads CASGLTGTDTQYF. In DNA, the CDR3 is TGTGCTAGTGGTTTGACGGGCACAGATACGCAGTATTTT.

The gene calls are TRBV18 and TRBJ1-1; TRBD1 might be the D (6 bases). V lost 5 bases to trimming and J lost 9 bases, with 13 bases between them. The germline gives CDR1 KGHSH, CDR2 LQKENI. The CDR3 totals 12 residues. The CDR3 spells CASSVQGTQAFF. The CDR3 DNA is TGTGCCAGCTCAGTACAGGGCACCCAAGCTTTCTTT.

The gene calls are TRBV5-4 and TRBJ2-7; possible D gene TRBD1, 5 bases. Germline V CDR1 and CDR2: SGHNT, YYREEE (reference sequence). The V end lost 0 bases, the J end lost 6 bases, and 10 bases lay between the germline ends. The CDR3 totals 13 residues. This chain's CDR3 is CASSLDRQGEQYF. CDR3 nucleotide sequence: TGTGCCAGCAGCTTGGATCGCCAGGGCGAGCAGTACTTC.

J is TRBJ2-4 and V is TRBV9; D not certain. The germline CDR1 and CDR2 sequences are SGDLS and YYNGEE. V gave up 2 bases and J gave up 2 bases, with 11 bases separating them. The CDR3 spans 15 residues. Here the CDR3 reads CASSVAPAPKNIQYF. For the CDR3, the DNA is TGTGCCAGCAGCGTGGCACCAGCGCCCAAAAACATTCAGTACTTC.

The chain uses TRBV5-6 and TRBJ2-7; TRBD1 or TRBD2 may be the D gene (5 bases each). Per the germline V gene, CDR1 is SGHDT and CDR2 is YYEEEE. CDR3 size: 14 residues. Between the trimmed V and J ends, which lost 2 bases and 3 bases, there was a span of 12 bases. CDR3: CASSLVGENYEQYF. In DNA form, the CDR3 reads TGTGCCAGCAGCTTAGTAGGGGAGAACTACGAGCAGTACTTC.

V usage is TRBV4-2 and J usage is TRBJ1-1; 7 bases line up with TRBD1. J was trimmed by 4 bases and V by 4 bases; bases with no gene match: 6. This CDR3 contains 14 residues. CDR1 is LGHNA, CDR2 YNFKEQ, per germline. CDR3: CASSRTGELTEAFF. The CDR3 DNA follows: TGTGCCAGCAGCCGAACAGGGGAACTCACTGAAGCTTTCTTT.